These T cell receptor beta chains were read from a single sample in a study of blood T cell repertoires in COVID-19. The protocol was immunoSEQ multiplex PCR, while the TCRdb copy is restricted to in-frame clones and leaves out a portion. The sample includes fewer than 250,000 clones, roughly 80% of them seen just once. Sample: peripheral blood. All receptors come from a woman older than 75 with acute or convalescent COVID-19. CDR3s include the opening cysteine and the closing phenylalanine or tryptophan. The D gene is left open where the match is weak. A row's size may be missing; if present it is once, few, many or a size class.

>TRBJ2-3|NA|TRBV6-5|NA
TGTGCCACCTACAGCGGGTATGGGGCAGATACGCAGTATTTT
CATYSGYGADTQYF
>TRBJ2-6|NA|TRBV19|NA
TGTGCCAGTAGTATAGCCAGCTCTGGGGCCAACGTCCTGACTTTC
CASSIASSGANVLTF
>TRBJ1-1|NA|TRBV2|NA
TGTGCCAGCAGTGAAGTTAATACTGAAGCTTTCTTT
CASSEVNTEAFF
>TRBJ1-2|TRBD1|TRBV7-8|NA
TGTGCCAGCAGCCCCCGGGACAGGGTCTATGGCTACACCTTC
CASSPRDRVYGYTF
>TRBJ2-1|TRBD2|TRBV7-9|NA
TGTGCCAGCAGCTCGGGGACTAGCGGGAGCTCCTACAATGAGCAGTTCTTC
CASSSGTSGSSYNEQFF
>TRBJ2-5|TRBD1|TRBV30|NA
TGTGCCTGGAGTGTATCGACAGGGGAGACCCAGTACTTC
CAWSVSTGETQYF
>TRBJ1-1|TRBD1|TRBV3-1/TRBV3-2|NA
TGTGCCAGCAGCCAAGAACAGGGGTCCGCACTACGTCGGGCTTTCTTT
CASSQEQGSALRRAFF
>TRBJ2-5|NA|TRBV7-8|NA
TGTGCCAGCAGCCCGCAAGAGACCCAGTACTTC
CASSPQETQYF
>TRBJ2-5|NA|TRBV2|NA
TGTGCCAGCAGTGGAAACGGGGGCCAGTACTTC
CASSGNGGQYF
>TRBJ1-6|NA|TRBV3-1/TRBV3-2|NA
TGTGCCAGCAGGCACCACAGGGATAATAATTCACCCCTCCACTTT
CASRHHRDNNSPLHF
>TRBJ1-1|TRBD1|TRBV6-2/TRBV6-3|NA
TGTGCCAGCAGTCAACAGGGGGGGAACACTGAAGCTTTCTTT
CASSQQGGNTEAFF
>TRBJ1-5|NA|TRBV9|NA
TGTGCCAGCAGCTCCGACGTAGGGGTTCAGCCCCAGCATTTT
CASSSDVGVQPQHF
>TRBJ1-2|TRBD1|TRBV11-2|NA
TGTGCCAGCAGCTTGGCCTCAGGGGGCGTAAGTGGCTACACCTTC
CASSLASGGVSGYTF
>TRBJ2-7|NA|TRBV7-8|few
TGTGCCAGCAGCTTACTGGACTCATTCACATACGAGCAGTACTTC
CASSLLDSFTYEQYF